This is a list of T cell receptor beta chains from one sample in a study of blood T cell repertoires in COVID-19. TCRdb's copy holds only in-frame clones and misses some; the assay was immunoSEQ multiplex PCR. The sample records about 24,000 clones, roughly four fifths being singletons. Input material: peripheral blood. The receptors shown here come from a woman between 70 and 85 years old with COVID-19, enrolled during active disease. Each CDR3 is given with its conserved first and last residue. A D gene is named only where the DNA matches it firmly. Clone size, where shown, is once, few, many, or a class for clones that have expanded.

CDR3 length: 16; clone size: few; D gene: TRBD2; V gene: TRBV5-1; J gene: TRBJ2-2; CDR3 protein: CASSFGLAGNTGELFF; CDR3 DNA: TGCGCCAGCAGCTTCGGACTAGCGGGAAACACCGGGGAGCTGTTTTTT
CDR3 length: 13; clone size: NA; D gene: NA; V gene: TRBV29-1; J gene: TRBJ1-1; CDR3 protein: CSVARALNTEAFF; CDR3 DNA: TGCAGCGTGGCCAGGGCGTTGAACACTGAAGCTTTCTTT
CDR3 length: 14; clone size: NA; D gene: TRBD1; V gene: TRBV6-6; J gene: TRBJ1-1; CDR3 protein: CASRGQGGATEAFF; CDR3 DNA: TGTGCCAGCAGGGGACAGGGGGGCGCCACTGAAGCTTTCTTT
CDR3 length: 15; clone size: NA; D gene: NA; V gene: TRBV11-3; J gene: TRBJ1-2; CDR3 protein: CASSSGRGRFDGYTF; CDR3 DNA: TGTGCCAGCAGCTCCGGGCGGGGTAGGTTCGATGGCTACACCTTC
CDR3 length: 16; clone size: NA; D gene: NA; V gene: TRBV4-1; J gene: TRBJ1-2; CDR3 protein: CASSQDPATVTYGYTF; CDR3 DNA: TGCGCCAGCAGCCAAGATCCCGCGACAGTGACCTATGGCTACACCTTC
CDR3 length: 12; clone size: NA; D gene: NA; V gene: TRBV6-6; J gene: TRBJ1-1; CDR3 protein: CASSFRGTEAFF; CDR3 DNA: TGTGCCAGCAGTTTTCGAGGGACTGAAGCTTTCTTT
CDR3 length: 14; clone size: NA; D gene: TRBD1; V gene: TRBV19; J gene: TRBJ1-2; CDR3 protein: CASSGLVDRGPYTF; CDR3 DNA: TGTGCCAGTAGTGGCCTCGTTGACAGGGGACCCTACACCTTC
CDR3 length: 14; clone size: NA; D gene: NA; V gene: TRBV6-6; J gene: TRBJ1-1; CDR3 protein: CASSYVQVNTEAFF; CDR3 DNA: TGTGCCAGCAGTTATGTCCAGGTTAACACTGAAGCTTTCTTT
CDR3 length: 12; clone size: NA; D gene: NA; V gene: TRBV5-1; J gene: TRBJ2-1; CDR3 protein: CASREGYNEQFF; CDR3 DNA: TGCGCCAGCAGGGAGGGGTACAATGAGCAGTTCTTC
CDR3 length: 14; clone size: NA; D gene: NA; V gene: TRBV7-2; J gene: TRBJ2-2; CDR3 protein: CASSLGQNTGELFF; CDR3 DNA: TGTGCCAGCAGCTTAGGACAGAACACCGGGGAGCTGTTTTTT
CDR3 length: 14; clone size: NA; D gene: NA; V gene: TRBV6-6; J gene: TRBJ2-7; CDR3 protein: CASTDGGSSYEQYF; CDR3 DNA: TGTGCCAGCACCGACGGTGGGAGCTCCTACGAGCAGTACTTC
CDR3 length: 13; clone size: NA; D gene: NA; V gene: TRBV9; J gene: TRBJ2-5; CDR3 protein: CASSDLSSETQYF; CDR3 DNA: TGTGCCAGCAGCGACTTAAGTTCGGAGACCCAGTACTTC
CDR3 length: 14; clone size: NA; D gene: TRBD1; V gene: TRBV3-1/TRBV3-2; J gene: TRBJ1-5; CDR3 protein: CASSHGRGVQPQHF; CDR3 DNA: TGTGCCAGCAGCCACGGCAGGGGGGTTCAGCCCCAGCATTTT
CDR3 length: 14; clone size: NA; D gene: NA; V gene: TRBV5-1; J gene: TRBJ2-7; CDR3 protein: CASHDGGSSYEQYF; CDR3 DNA: TGCGCCAGTCACGACGGAGGGAGCTCCTACGAGCAGTACTTC
CDR3 length: 16; clone size: NA; D gene: TRBD1; V gene: TRBV6-2/TRBV6-3; J gene: TRBJ2-7; CDR3 protein: CASSYNKRTGEYEQYF; CDR3 DNA: TGTGCCAGCAGTTACAACAAGCGGACAGGTGAATACGAGCAGTACTTC
CDR3 length: 13; clone size: few; D gene: NA; V gene: TRBV6-5; J gene: TRBJ1-5; CDR3 protein: CASSSKFNQPQHF; CDR3 DNA: TGTGCCAGCAGTTCAAAATTCAATCAGCCCCAGCATTTT
CDR3 length: 15; clone size: NA; D gene: NA; V gene: TRBV9; J gene: TRBJ1-3; CDR3 protein: CASSVGQPSGNTIYF; CDR3 DNA: TGTGCCAGCAGCGTAGGACAGCCCTCTGGAAACACCATATATTTT
CDR3 length: 13; clone size: NA; D gene: NA; V gene: TRBV12-3/TRBV12-4; J gene: TRBJ1-6; CDR3 protein: CASSFLQNSPLHF; CDR3 DNA: TGTGCCAGCAGTTTTCTCCAGAATTCACCCCTCCACTTT
CDR3 length: 13; clone size: NA; D gene: NA; V gene: TRBV7-9; J gene: TRBJ2-7; CDR3 protein: CASSSRGSYEQYF; CDR3 DNA: TGTGCCAGCAGCTCCAGAGGTTCCTACGAGCAGTACTTC
CDR3 length: 15; clone size: NA; D gene: NA; V gene: TRBV11-2; J gene: TRBJ1-2; CDR3 protein: CASSLGQVGVYGYTF; CDR3 DNA: TGTGCCAGCAGCTTAGGACAGGTTGGAGTCTATGGCTACACCTTC